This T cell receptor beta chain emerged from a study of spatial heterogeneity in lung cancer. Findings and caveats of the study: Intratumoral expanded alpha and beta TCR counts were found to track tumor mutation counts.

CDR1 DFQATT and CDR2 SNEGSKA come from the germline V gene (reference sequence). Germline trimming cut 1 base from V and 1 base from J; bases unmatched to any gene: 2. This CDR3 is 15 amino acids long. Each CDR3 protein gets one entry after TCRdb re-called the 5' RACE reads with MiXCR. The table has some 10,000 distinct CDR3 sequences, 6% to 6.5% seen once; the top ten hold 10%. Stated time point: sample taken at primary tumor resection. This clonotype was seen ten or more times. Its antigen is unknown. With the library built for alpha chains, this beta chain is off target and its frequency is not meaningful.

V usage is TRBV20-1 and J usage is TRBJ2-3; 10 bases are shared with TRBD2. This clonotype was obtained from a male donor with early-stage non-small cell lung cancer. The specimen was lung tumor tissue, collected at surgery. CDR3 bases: TGCAGTGCTAGAGCTAGCGGGGGCCGCACAGATACGCAGTATTTT. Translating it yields CSARASGGRTDTQYF.